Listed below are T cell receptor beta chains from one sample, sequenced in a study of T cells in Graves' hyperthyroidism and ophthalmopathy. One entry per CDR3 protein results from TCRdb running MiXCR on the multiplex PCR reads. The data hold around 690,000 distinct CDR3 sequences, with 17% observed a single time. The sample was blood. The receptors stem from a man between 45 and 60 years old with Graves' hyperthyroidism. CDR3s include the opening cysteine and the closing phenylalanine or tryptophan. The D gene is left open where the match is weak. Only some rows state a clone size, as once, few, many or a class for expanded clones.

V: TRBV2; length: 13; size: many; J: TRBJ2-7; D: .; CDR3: CARGGQNSYEQYF; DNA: TGTGCCAGGGGTGGACAGAACTCCTACGAGCAGTACTTC
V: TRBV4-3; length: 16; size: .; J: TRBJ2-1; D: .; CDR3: CASSQEGGVTYNEQFF; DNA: TGCGCCAGCAGCCAAGAAGGGGGAGTGACCTACAATGAGCAGTTCTTC
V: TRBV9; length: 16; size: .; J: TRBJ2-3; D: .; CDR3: CASSVTPGGSTDTQYF; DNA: TGTGCCAGCAGCGTAACCCCCGGGGGCAGCACAGATACGCAGTATTTT
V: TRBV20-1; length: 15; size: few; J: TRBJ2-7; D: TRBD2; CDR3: CSASRPSGKIYEQYF; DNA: TGCAGTGCTAGTCGTCCTAGCGGGAAAATCTACGAGCAGTACTTC
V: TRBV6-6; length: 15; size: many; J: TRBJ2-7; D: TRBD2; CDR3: CASSYSLLAGGEQYF; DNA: TGTGCCAGCAGTTACTCGCTACTAGCGGGAGGCGAGCAGTACTTC
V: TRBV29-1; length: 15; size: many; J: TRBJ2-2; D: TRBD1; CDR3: CSARPGQVYAGELFF; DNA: TGCAGCGCCCGACCTGGACAGGTTTACGCCGGGGAGCTGTTTTTT
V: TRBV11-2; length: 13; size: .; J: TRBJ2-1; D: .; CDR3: CASSARQVLEQCF; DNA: TGTGCCAGCAGCGCCCGCCAAGTTCTTGAGCAGTGCTTC
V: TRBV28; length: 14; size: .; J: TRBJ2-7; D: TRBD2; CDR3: CASIRTGGPYEQYF; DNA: TGTGCCAGCATTAGGACGGGAGGCCCCTACGAGCAGTACTTC
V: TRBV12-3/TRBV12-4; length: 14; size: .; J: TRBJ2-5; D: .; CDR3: CASSKDSVQETQYF; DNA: TGTGCCAGCAGCAAGGACAGCGTCCAAGAGACCCAGTACTTC
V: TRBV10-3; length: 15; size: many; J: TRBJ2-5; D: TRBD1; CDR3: CAISADRALWETQYF; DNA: TGTGCCATCAGTGCTGACAGGGCGTTATGGGAGACCCAGTACTTC
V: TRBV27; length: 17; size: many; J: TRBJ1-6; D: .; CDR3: CASSQSKYGAGNSPLHF; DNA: TGTGCCAGCAGTCAGTCAAAATACGGGGCGGGGAATTCACCCCTCCACTTT
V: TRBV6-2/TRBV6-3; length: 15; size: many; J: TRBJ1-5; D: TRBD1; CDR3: CASSDRTGHSQPQHF; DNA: TGTGCCAGCAGTGACCGGACAGGCCATAGCCAGCCCCAGCATTTT
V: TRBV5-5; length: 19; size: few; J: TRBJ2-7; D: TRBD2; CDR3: CASSLEPLSGRGLGSEQYF; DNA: TGTGCCAGCAGCTTGGAACCTCTCAGCGGGAGGGGGTTAGGGAGTGAGCAGTACTTC
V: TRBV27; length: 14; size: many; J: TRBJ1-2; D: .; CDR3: CASSLSRTVYGYTF; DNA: TGTGCCAGCAGTTTATCAAGGACAGTTTATGGCTACACCTTC
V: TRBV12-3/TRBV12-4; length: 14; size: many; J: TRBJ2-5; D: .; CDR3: CASSLYPLAETQYF; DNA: TGTGCCAGCAGTTTATACCCGCTTGCAGAGACCCAGTACTTC
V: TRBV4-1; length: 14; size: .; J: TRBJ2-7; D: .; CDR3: CASSQGQAAYEQYF; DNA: TGCGCCAGCAGCCAAGGACAGGCCGCCTACGAGCAGTACTTC
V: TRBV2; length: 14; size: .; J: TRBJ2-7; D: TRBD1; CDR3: CASSGGTGGWEQYF; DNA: TGTGCCAGCAGTGGCGGGACAGGGGGCTGGGAGCAGTACTTC
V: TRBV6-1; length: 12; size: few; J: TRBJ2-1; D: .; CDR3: CASSQTDNEQFF; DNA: TGTGCCAGCAGCCAAACCGACAATGAGCAGTTCTTC
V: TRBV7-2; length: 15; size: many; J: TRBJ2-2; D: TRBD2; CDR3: CAIRTSGKGSGELFF; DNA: TGTGCCATCCGGACTAGCGGGAAGGGTTCCGGGGAGCTGTTTTTT
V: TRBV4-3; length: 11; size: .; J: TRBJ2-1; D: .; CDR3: CASRGRDEQFF; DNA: TGCGCCAGCAGAGGGCGGGATGAGCAGTTCTTC
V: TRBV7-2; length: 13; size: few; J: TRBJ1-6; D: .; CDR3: CASSPARRSPLHF; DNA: TGTGCCAGCAGTCCCGCCCGGAGGTCACCCCTCCACTTT
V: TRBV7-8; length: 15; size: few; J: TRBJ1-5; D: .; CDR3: CASSLGFGYNQPQHF; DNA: TGTGCCAGCAGCTTAGGATTTGGATACAATCAGCCCCAGCATTTT
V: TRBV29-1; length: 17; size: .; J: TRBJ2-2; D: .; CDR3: CSVEIPTAGAGTGELFF; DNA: TGCAGCGTTGAAATCCCGACGGCGGGGGCAGGGACCGGGGAGCTGTTTTTT
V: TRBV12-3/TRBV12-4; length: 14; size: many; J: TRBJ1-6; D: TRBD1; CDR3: CASSLDRGASPLHF; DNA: TGTGCCAGCAGTTTAGACAGGGGTGCTTCACCCCTCCACTTT
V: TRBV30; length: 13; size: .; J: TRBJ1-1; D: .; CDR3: CAWVGARYTEAFF; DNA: TGTGCCTGGGTGGGGGCAAGGTACACTGAAGCTTTCTTT
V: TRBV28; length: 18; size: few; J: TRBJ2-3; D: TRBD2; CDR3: CTSSPFAGLAVYTDTQYF; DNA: TGTACCAGCAGTCCATTTGCGGGACTAGCGGTATACACAGATACGCAGTATTTT
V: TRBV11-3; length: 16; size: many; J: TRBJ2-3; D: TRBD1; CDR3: CASSSEGTGGADTQYF; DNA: TGTGCCAGCAGCTCGGAGGGGACAGGGGGCGCGGATACGCAGTATTTT
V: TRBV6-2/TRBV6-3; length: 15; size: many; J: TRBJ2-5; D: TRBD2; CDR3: CASSSGTSGTETQYF; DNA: TGTGCCAGCAGTTCTGGGACTAGCGGGACGGAGACCCAGTACTTC
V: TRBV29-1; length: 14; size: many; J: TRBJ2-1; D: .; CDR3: CSVESPGHYNEQFF; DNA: TGCAGCGTTGAATCTCCAGGTCACTACAATGAGCAGTTCTTC
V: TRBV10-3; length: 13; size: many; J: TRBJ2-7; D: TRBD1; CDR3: CAITRQGSYEQYF; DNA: TGTGCCATCACGCGACAGGGATCATACGAGCAGTACTTC
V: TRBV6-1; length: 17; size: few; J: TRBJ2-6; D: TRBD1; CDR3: CASSPRTGAPGANVLTF; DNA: TGTGCCAGCAGCCCTAGGACAGGGGCGCCTGGGGCCAACGTCCTGACTTTC
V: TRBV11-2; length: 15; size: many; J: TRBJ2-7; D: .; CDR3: CASSPLLGRGYEQYF; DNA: TGTGCCAGCAGCCCCCTCCTCGGGAGAGGCTACGAGCAGTACTTC
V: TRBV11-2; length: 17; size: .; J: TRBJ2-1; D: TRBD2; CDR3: CASSPGLAGRENNEQFF; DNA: TGTGCCAGCAGCCCGGGACTAGCGGGAAGGGAGAACAATGAGCAGTTCTTC
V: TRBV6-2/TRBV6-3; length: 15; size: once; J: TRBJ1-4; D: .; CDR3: CASSYSRGMSEKLFF; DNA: TGTGCCAGCAGTTACTCGAGAGGGATGAGTGAAAAACTGTTTTTT
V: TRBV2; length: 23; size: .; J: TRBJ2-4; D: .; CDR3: CASSETGGRGLADNGLAKNIQYF; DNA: TGTGCCAGCAGTGAGACAGGGGGCCGGGGACTAGCGGATAACGGATTAGCCAAAAACATTCAGTACTTC
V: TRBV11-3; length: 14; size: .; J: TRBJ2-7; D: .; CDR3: CASSLGQRTSEQYF; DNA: TGTGCCAGCAGCTTAGGACAGCGGACCTCCGAGCAGTACTTC
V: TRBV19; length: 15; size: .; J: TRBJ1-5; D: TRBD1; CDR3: CASSITGASNQPQHF; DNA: TGTGCCAGTAGTATAACAGGGGCGTCCAATCAGCCCCAGCATTTT
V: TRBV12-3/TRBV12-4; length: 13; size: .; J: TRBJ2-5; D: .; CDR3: CASSSRTSETQYF; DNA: TGTGCCAGCAGTTCCCGGACAAGCGAGACCCAGTACTTC
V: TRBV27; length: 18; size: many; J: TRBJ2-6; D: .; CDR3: CASSLESAGANGANVLTF; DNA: TGTGCCAGCAGTTTGGAGAGCGCAGGGGCAAACGGGGCCAACGTCCTGACTTTC
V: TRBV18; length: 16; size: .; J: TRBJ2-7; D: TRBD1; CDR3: CASSLTAGTATYEQYF; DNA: TGTGCCAGCTCACTCACGGCCGGGACAGCCACCTACGAGCAGTACTTC
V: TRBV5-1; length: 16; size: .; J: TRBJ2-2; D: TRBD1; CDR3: CASSLVATGGTGELFF; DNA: TGCGCCAGCAGCTTGGTGGCGACAGGGGGGACCGGGGAGCTGTTTTTT
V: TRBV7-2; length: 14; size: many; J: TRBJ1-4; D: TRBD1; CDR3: CASSLDRGLTKLFF; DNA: TGTGCCAGCAGCCTCGACAGGGGGCTCACGAAACTGTTTTTT
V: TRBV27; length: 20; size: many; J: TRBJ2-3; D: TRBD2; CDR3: CASSLESLAGGPSGTDTQYF; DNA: TGTGCCAGCAGTTTAGAGTCCCTAGCGGGAGGGCCCTCTGGCACAGATACGCAGTATTTT
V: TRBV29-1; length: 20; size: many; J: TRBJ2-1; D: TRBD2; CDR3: CSVEGRGRVAGPSSYNEQFF; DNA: TGCAGCGTTGAAGGACGGGGTCGGGTAGCGGGGCCGAGCTCCTACAATGAGCAGTTCTTC
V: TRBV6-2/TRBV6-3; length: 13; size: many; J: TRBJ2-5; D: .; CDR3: CAISRGTQETQYF; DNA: TGTGCCATCTCTCGGGGGACCCAAGAGACCCAGTACTTC
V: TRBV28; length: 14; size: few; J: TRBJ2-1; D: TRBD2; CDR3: CASSVAGETNEQFF; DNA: TGTGCCAGCAGCGTAGCGGGAGAAACCAATGAGCAGTTCTTC
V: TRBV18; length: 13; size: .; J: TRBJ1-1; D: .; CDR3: CASSQGGMTEAFF; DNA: TGTGCCAGCTCACAGGGGGGAATGACTGAAGCTTTCTTT
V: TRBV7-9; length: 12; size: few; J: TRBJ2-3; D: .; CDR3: CASSFAGRTQYF; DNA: TGTGCCAGCAGCTTCGCGGGACGAACGCAGTATTTT
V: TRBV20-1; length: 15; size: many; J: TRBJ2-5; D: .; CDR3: CSARDWQEYQETQYF; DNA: TGCAGTGCTAGAGATTGGCAGGAGTACCAAGAGACCCAGTACTTC